These T cell receptor beta chains were read from a single sample in a study of CD8 T cells in ankylosing spondylitis. TCRdb recomputed calls from the 5' RACE reads with MiXCR, one row per CDR3 protein. The profile shows more than 250,000 distinct CDR3 sequences, 8% of them singletons. Sequenced material: blood, either unsorted or a sorted T cell fraction (not recorded which). Receptor source: a male donor with ankylosing spondylitis. CDR3s include the opening cysteine and the closing phenylalanine or tryptophan. D genes are given only for firm matches. Part of the rows lack a size; the others show once, few, many or a class for expanded clones.

V gene,J gene,clone size,D gene,CDR3 protein,CDR3 DNA
TRBV7-2,TRBJ1-5,many,-,CASSLREDQPQHF,TGTGCCAGCAGCCTCCGGGAGGATCAGCCCCAGCATTTT
TRBV9,TRBJ1-4,many,-,CASAPTVNNEKLFF,TGTGCCAGCGCTCCGACTGTCAATAATGAAAAACTGTTTTTT
TRBV30,TRBJ1-5,many,-,CAWSVLGRGQPQHF,TGTGCCTGGAGTGTACTGGGAAGAGGTCAGCCCCAGCATTTT
TRBV6-2/TRBV6-3,TRBJ2-1,few,-,CAAGLFYNEQFF,TGTGCCGCGGGACTTTTCTACAATGAGCAGTTCTTC
TRBV29-1,TRBJ2-1,many,-,CSVEEYLAGQYNEQFF,TGCAGCGTTGAAGAATATCTGGCAGGGCAATACAATGAGCAGTTCTTC
TRBV19,TRBJ2-2,few,TRBD2,CATQRSDSGRTGELFF,TGTGCCACCCAACGATCGGATAGCGGGAGGACCGGGGAGCTGTTTTTT
TRBV29-1,TRBJ2-1,-,TRBD2,CSGAASGSGGNEQFF,TGCAGCGGGGCGGCTAGCGGGAGTGGGGGCAATGAGCAGTTCTTC
TRBV11-2,TRBJ2-3,-,TRBD1,CASSRLLSPTGESTDTQYF,TGTGCCAGCAGCCGCTTATTATCCCCGACAGGGGAAAGCACAGATACGCAGTATTTT
TRBV4-3,TRBJ2-1,-,TRBD2,CASSQDAGTNHLNEQFF,TGCGCCAGCAGCCAAGATGCCGGGACTAACCATCTGAATGAGCAGTTCTTC
TRBV5-6,TRBJ2-7,few,TRBD1,CASSYRDRATYEQYF,TGTGCCAGCAGCTACCGGGACAGGGCTACCTACGAGCAGTACTTC
TRBV29-1,TRBJ1-2,-,-,CSVQDPYTF,TGCAGCGTTCAGGATCCCTACACCTTC
TRBV20-1,TRBJ2-2,few,TRBD1,CSARADRGLSTGELFF,TGCAGTGCTAGAGCGGACAGGGGTTTGAGCACCGGGGAGCTGTTTTTT
TRBV19,TRBJ2-7,few,TRBD1,CASRLTGGAHEQYF,TGTGCCAGTAGACTGACAGGGGGAGCCCACGAGCAGTACTTC
TRBV3-1,TRBJ2-5,-,TRBD1,CASSLHLGQGTETQYF,TGTGCCAGCAGCCTGCACCTAGGACAGGGGACAGAGACCCAGTACTTC
TRBV11-3,TRBJ1-5,many,-,CASSLGGQPQHF,TGTGCCAGCAGCTTAGGGGGTCAGCCCCAGCATTTT
TRBV2,TRBJ2-3,-,TRBD2,CASSNLAGGMQYF,TGTGCCAGCAGTAACCTAGCGGGAGGGATGCAGTATTTT
TRBV25-1,TRBJ1-5,many,-,CASSSGSHSNQPQHF,TGTGCCAGCAGTAGCGGGTCCCATAGCAATCAGCCCCAGCATTTT
TRBV20-1,TRBJ2-7,-,-,CSAGVASYEQYF,TGCAGTGCAGGCGTCGCCTCCTACGAGCAGTACTTC
TRBV7-9,TRBJ2-7,-,-,CASSFGPGGTLTYEQYF,TGTGCCAGCAGCTTTGGGCCTGGTGGGACACTCACCTACGAGCAGTACTTC
TRBV29-1,TRBJ2-5,many,-,CSVEEPGETQYF,TGCAGCGTTGAAGAACCTGGGGAGACCCAGTACTTC
TRBV9,TRBJ2-7,-,-,CASNLGEMSGEQYF,TGTGCCAGCAATCTGGGGGAGATGTCTGGCGAGCAGTACTTC
TRBV28,TRBJ2-2,-,TRBD2,CASRPPGGRAGELFF,TGTGCCAGCAGACCTCCGGGCGGGAGGGCCGGGGAGCTGTTTTTT
TRBV20-1,TRBJ2-7,few,TRBD1,CSATDRPRSYEQYF,TGCAGTGCTACGGACAGGCCCCGCTCCTACGAGCAGTACTTC
TRBV6-1,TRBJ1-1,-,-,CASSIGWGNTEAFF,TGTGCCAGCAGCATAGGGTGGGGAAACACTGAAGCTTTCTTT
TRBV7-8,TRBJ2-2,few,-,CASSLVGQAATGELFF,TGTGCCAGCAGCTTGGTCGGCCAGGCGGCCACCGGGGAGCTGTTTTTT
TRBV2,TRBJ2-7,many,-,CASSIHEQYF,TGTGCCAGCAGTATCCACGAGCAGTACTTC
TRBV10-2,TRBJ2-1,-,TRBD1,CASSVTGYHNEQFF,TGCGCCAGCAGTGTGACAGGGTACCACAATGAGCAGTTCTTC
TRBV12-3/TRBV12-4,TRBJ2-5,-,-,CASRKLPGGTNNEETQYF,TGTGCCAGCAGAAAACTACCAGGCGGGACAAACAATGAAGAGACCCAGTACTTC
TRBV28,TRBJ1-1,-,TRBD1,CASSLPTDPRGQVTEAFF,TGTGCCAGCAGTTTACCAACCGACCCCAGGGGGCAGGTCACTGAAGCTTTCTTT
TRBV7-2,TRBJ2-6,-,-,CASSPEFGANVLTF,TGTGCCAGCAGCCCCGAGTTCGGGGCCAACGTCCTGACTTTC
TRBV12-5,TRBJ2-3,many,-,CASGLAYPGTPSTDTQYF,TGTGCTAGTGGTTTGGCCTACCCCGGGACACCGAGCACAGATACGCAGTATTTT
TRBV5-1,TRBJ2-7,-,TRBD1,CASSWPPGQGVYEQYF,TGCGCCAGCAGCTGGCCCCCCGGGCAGGGGGTTTACGAGCAGTACTTC
TRBV5-1,TRBJ1-5,-,-,CASSLVPGNQPQHF,TGCGCCAGCAGCTTGGTCCCGGGCAATCAGCCCCAGCATTTT
TRBV7-7,TRBJ2-2,-,-,CASSETRGTGELFF,TGTGCTAGCAGCGAAACCAGGGGCACCGGGGAGCTGTTTTTT
TRBV11-2,TRBJ2-3,-,TRBD2,CASSPRLAGGQEDTQYF,TGTGCCAGCAGCCCGCGACTAGCGGGAGGGCAGGAAGATACGCAGTATTTT
TRBV3-1,TRBJ2-2,few,-,CASSQRGGANTGELFF,TGTGCCAGCAGCCAAAGAGGTGGGGCGAACACCGGGGAGCTGTTTTTT
TRBV3-1,TRBJ2-3,-,TRBD2,CASTLGLAGWGDPDTQYF,TGTGCCAGCACCCTGGGACTAGCGGGATGGGGGGACCCAGATACGCAGTATTTT
TRBV29-1,TRBJ1-1,few,-,CSAGTENTEAFF,TGCAGCGCCGGGACCGAGAACACTGAAGCTTTCTTT
TRBV12-3/TRBV12-4,TRBJ2-3,many,-,CASSLGGGPDTQYF,TGTGCCAGCAGTTTGGGTGGGGGTCCAGATACGCAGTATTTT
TRBV20-1,TRBJ2-1,few,TRBD2,CSAEPPSGSPPYNEQFF,TGCAGTGCTGAACCACCTAGCGGGAGTCCCCCCTACAATGAGCAGTTCTTC
TRBV29-1,TRBJ2-1,many,-,CSVGGRGEQFF,TGCAGCGTTGGCGGCAGGGGTGAGCAGTTCTTC
TRBV12-3/TRBV12-4,TRBJ2-7,-,-,CASRVRGEQYF,TGTGCCTCCAGGGTTCGGGGCGAGCAGTACTTC
TRBV2,TRBJ2-7,-,-,CASSRRERDEQYF,TGTGCCAGCAGTCGACGGGAGCGGGACGAGCAGTACTTC
TRBV5-6,TRBJ1-5,many,-,CASSFWHREGGNQPQHF,TGTGCCAGCAGCTTTTGGCATAGGGAAGGTGGCAATCAGCCCCAGCATTTT